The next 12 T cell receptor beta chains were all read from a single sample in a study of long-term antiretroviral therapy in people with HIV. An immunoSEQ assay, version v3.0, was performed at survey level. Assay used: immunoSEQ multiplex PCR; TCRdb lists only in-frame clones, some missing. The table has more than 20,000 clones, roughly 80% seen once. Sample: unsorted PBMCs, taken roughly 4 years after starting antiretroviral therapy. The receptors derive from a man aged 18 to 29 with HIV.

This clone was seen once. This CDR3 reads CASSQDLGQIANTGELFF. In DNA, the CDR3 is TGCGCCAGCAGCCAAGATCTAGGGCAGATAGCCAACACCGGGGAGCTGTTTTTT. This chain links TRBV4-1 with TRBJ2-2; no reliable D call. V lost 0 bases, J lost 2 bases, and 16 bases lay in between. Germline CDR1 reads MGHRA; CDR2 reads YSYEKL. This CDR3 has 18 amino acids.

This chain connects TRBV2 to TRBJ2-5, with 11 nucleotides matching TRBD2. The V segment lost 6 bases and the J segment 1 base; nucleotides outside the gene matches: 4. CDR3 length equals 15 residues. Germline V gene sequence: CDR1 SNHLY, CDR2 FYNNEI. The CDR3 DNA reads TGTGCCAGCAGGCCTAGCGGGGGGACCCAAGAGACCCAGTACTTC. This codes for CASRPSGGTQETQYF. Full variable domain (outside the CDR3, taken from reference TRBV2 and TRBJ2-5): EPEVTQTPSHQVTQMGQEVILRCVPISNHLYFYWYRQILGQKVEFLVSFYNNEISEKSEIFDDQFSVERPDGSNFTLKIRSTKLEDSAMYFCASRPSGGTQETQYFGPGTRLLVL.

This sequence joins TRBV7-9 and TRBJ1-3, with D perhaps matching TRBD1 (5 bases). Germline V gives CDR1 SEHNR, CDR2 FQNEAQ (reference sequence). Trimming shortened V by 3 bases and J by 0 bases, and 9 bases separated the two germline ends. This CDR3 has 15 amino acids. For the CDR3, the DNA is TGTGCCAGCAGCTTTACAGGCGCCTCTGGAAACACCATATATTTT. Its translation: CASSFTGASGNTIYF.

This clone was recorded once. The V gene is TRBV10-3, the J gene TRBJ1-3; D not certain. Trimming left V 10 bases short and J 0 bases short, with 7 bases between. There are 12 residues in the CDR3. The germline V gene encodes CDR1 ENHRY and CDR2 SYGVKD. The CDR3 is CATLSSGNTIYF. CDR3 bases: TGTGCCACTTTGAGCTCTGGAAACACCATATATTTT.

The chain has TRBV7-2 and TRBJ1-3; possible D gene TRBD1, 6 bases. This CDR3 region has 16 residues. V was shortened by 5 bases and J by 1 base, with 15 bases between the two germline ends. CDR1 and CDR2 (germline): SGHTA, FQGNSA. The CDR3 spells CASSHPRGESGNTIYF. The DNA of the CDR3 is TGTGCCAGCAGCCACCCAAGGGGGGAATCTGGAAACACCATATATTTT.

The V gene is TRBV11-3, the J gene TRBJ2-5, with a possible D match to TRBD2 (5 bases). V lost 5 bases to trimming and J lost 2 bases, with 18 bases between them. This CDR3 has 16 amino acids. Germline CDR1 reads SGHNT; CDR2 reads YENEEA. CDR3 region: CASSAWTGIGQETQYF. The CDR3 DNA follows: TGTGCCAGCAGCGCTTGGACTGGGATAGGTCAAGAGACCCAGTACTTC. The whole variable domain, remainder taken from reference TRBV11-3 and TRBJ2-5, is EAGVVQSPRYKIIEKKQPVAFWCNPISGHNTLYWYLQNLGQGPELLIRYENEEAVDDSQLPKDRFSAERLKGVDSTLKIQPAELGDSAVYLCASSAWTGIGQETQYFGPGTRLLVL.

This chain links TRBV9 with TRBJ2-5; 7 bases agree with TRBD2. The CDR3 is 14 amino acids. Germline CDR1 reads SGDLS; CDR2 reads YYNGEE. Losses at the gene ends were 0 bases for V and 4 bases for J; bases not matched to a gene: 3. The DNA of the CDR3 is TGTGCCAGCAGCGTAGTGGGAGGGCTAGAGACCCAGTACTTC. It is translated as CASSVVGGLETQYF.

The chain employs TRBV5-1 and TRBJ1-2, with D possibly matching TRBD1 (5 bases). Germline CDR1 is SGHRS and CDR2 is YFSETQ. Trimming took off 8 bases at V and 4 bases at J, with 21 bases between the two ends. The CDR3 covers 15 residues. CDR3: CAREDSPFFPYGYTF. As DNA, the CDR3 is TGCGCCAGGGAAGACAGCCCATTCTTTCCCTATGGCTACACCTTC. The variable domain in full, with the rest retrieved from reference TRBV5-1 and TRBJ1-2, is KAGVTQTPRYLIKTRGQQVTLSCSPISGHRSVSWYQQTPGQGLQFLFEYFSETQRNKGNFPGRFSGRQFSNSRSEMNVSTLELGDSALYLCAREDSPFFPYGYTFGSGTRLTVV.

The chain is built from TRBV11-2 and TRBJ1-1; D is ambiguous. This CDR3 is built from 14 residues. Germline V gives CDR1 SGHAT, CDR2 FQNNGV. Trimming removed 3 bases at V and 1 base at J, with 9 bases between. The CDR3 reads CASSFDGANTEAFF. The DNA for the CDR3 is TGTGCCAGCAGCTTCGACGGAGCGAACACTGAAGCTTTCTTT.

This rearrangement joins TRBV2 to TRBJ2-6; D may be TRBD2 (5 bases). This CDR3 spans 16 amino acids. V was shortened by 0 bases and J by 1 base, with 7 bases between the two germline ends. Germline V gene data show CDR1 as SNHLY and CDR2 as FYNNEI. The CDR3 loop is CASSEALGSGANVLTF. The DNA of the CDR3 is TGTGCCAGCAGTGAAGCACTAGGGTCTGGGGCCAACGTCCTGACTTTC.

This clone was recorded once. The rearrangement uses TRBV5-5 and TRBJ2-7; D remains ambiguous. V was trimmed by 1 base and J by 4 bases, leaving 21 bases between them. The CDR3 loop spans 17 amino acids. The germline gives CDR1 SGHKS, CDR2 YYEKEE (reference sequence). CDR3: CASSLILSPPLPYEQYV. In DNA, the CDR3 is TGTGCCAGCAGCTTGATCCTCTCTCCTCCGCTCCCATACGAGCAGTACGTC.

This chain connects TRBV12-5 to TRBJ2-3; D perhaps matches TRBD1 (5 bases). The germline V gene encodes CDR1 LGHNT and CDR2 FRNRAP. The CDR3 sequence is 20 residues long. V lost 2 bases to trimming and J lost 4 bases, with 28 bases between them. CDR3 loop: CASGLPQRKQGGVSADTQYF. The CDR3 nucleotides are TGTGCTAGTGGTTTGCCACAACGGAAGCAGGGCGGTGTGTCGGCAGATACGCAGTATTTT.